Reported below is one TCR beta chain. The record originates from a study of blood T cell repertoires in COVID-19. Background on the study: From the United States, Italy and Spain came samples of acute and convalescent COVID-19. T cells, B-cell-depleted T cells, or PBMCs provided the cDNA or gDNA that served as material.

With 6 bases removed from V and 12 bases from J, the gap between germline ends came to 14 bases. Germline V gene lookup returns CDR1 MGHDK and CDR2 SYGVNS. The CDR3 covers 11 residues. As processed by the authors: For nucleated cells, counts were estimated from reference gene primer amplification. Profiling relied on immunoSEQ multiplex PCR, and the TCRdb table lists in-frame clones only, not all of them. That table is the source of V, J and clone size, and D and trimming were worked out from the DNA. The top ten hold approximately 3.5% of the sample, which has 85,000 to 110,000 clones, about 89% seen once.

The rearrangement uses TRBV25-1 and TRBJ1-1, with D perhaps matching TRBD1 (5 bases). The sequenced material came from peripheral blood. This clonotype was obtained from a woman in her fifties or sixties with acute or convalescent COVID-19. The CDR3 region is CASRVGGVTFF. CDR3 in DNA: TGTGCCAGCAGGGTGGGGGGAGTGACTTTCTTT.